The source of this TCR beta chain is a study of identical twins. The study's findings and limits: Beta clonotypes that were abundant in cord blood contained fewer insertions, a pattern absent from memory repertoires. One should note that invariant MAIT and iNKT cells could partly confound zero-insertion analyses. It was out-of-frame TCR alpha sharing in monozygotic twins that models underestimated.

A single record per CDR3 protein comes from TCRdb applying MiXCR to the 5' RACE reads. The repertoire holds some 1,600,000 distinct CDR3 sequences, with around 33% as singletons. Per germline, CDR1 DFQATT and CDR2 SNEGSKA (reference sequence). The V and J ends lost 4 bases and 0 bases respectively, with 15 bases between them. This CDR3 spans 15 amino acids. Healthy Caucasians alone served as donors. As concerns this clonotype: Its target is unknown.

The sequencing input was cord blood. This TCR came from a newborn girl in good health. The chain combines TRBV20-1 with TRBJ1-1; no definite D call. The CDR3 coding sequence is TGCAGTGCTACCCCCCTCCTCCGCATGAACACTGAAGCTTTCTTT. Its protein product is CSATPLLRMNTEAFF.